This TCR beta chain was profiled in a study of blood T cell repertoires in COVID-19. V lost 6 bases and J 4 bases, leaving 13 bases between the germline ends. Germline values: CDR1 MNHEY, CDR2 SVGAGI. This CDR3 spans 14 amino acids. Produced via immunoSEQ multiplex PCR; TCRdb's table is partial and in-frame only. This table has 250,000 to 400,000 clones, about nine tenths appearing once. Cohort assignment relied on participant-reported clinical history. Each recovered donor of Cohort 3 presented with two negative PCRs, clearance, or symptom resolution. The chain is built from TRBV6-5 and TRBJ1-5; D might be TRBD1 (5 bases). The sample comprised PBMCs or T cells enriched from blood (not recorded which). This receptor was obtained from a man in his 60s who had recovered from COVID-19. The CDR3 coding sequence is TGTGCCAGCAGGGGCGGGGCCCTTAATCAGCCCCAGCATTTT. It is translated as CASRGGALNQPQHF.